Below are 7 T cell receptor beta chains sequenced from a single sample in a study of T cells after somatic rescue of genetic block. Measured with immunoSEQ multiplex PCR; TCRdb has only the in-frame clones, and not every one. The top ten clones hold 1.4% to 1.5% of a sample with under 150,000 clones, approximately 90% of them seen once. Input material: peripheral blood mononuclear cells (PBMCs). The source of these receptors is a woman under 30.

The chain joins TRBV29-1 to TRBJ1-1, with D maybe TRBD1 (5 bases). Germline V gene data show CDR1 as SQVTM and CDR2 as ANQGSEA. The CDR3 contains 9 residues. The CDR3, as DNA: TGCAGACTTCAGGGATGGGCTTTCTTT. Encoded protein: CRLQGWAFF.

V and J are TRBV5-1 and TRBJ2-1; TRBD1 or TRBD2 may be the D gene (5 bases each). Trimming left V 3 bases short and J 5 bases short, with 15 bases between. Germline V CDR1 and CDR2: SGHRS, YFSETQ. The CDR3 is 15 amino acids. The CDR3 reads CASSSGTPLDNEQFF. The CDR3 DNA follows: TGCGCCAGCAGCTCCGGGACCCCCCTCGACAATGAGCAGTTCTTC.

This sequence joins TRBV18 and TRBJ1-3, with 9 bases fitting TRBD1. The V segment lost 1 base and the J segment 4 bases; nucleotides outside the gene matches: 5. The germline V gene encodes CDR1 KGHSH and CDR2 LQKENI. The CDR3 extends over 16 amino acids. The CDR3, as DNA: TGTGCCAGCTCACCACTGGGACAGGGTTCAGGAAACACCATATATTTT. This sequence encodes CASSPLGQGSGNTIYF. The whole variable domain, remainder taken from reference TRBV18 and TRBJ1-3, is NAGVMQNPRHLVRRRGQEARLRCSPMKGHSHVYWYRQLPEEGLKFMVYLQKENIIDESGMPKERFSAEFPKEGPSILRIQQVVRGDSAAYFCASSPLGQGSGNTIYFGEGSWLTVV.

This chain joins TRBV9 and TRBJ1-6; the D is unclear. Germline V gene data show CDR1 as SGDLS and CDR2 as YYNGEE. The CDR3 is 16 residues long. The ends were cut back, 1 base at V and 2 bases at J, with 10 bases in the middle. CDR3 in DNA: TGTGCCAGCAGCGTATCCGGGTCCCCCTATAATTCACCCCTCCACTTT. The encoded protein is CASSVSGSPYNSPLHF.

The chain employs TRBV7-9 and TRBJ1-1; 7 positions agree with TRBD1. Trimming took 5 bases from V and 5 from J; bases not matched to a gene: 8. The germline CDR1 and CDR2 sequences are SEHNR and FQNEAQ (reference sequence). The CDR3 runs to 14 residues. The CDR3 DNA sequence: TGTGCCAGCAGCCGGGGAACAGGGGTGACTGAAGCTTTCTTT. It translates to CASSRGTGVTEAFF.

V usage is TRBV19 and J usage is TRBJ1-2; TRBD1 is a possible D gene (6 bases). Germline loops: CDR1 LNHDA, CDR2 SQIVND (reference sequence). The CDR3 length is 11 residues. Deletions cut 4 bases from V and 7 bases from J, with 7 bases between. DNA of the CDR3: TGTGCCAGTAGTACAGGGGCTGGCTACACCTTC. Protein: CASSTGAGYTF. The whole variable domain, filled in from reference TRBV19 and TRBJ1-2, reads DGGITQSPKYLFRKEGQNVTLSCEQNLNHDAMYWYRQDPGQGLRLIYYSQIVNDFQKGDIAEGYSVSREKKESFPLTVTSAQKNPTAFYLCASSTGAGYTFGSGTRLTVV.

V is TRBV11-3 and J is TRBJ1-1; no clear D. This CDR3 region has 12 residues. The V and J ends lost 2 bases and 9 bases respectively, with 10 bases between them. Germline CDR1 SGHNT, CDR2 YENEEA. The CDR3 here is CASSLLESQAFF. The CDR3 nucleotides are TGTGCCAGCAGCTTACTTGAGTCCCAAGCTTTCTTT.